The next 9 T cell receptor beta chains were all read from a single sample in a study of kidney transplant recipient with SARS-CoV-2 infection. TCRdb reanalysed the reads using MiXCR and keeps one entry per CDR3 protein. This table has about 240,000 distinct CDR3 sequences, around 28% appearing once. The starting material was a blood sample, obtained at baseline and on roughly day 110 from a kidney transplant recipient. Every receptor here comes from a male patient between 25 and 40 years old who had COVID-19 and was a kidney transplant recipient. A subset of T cells may come from the graft donor.

This clonotype was seen repeatedly, ten times or more. The chain uses TRBV7-3 and TRBJ2-7; D not resolved. This CDR3 has 14 amino acids. Deletions cut 3 bases from V and 1 base from J, with 10 bases between. Looked up from germline, CDR1 is SGHTA and CDR2 is FQGTGA. The CDR3 nucleotides read TGTGCCAGCAGCTTCTCTCCCGTTTCCTACGAGCAGTACTTC. Its translation: CASSFSPVSYEQYF.

This clonotype has ten or more counts. The chain has TRBV6-5 and TRBJ1-2, with 7 bases fitting TRBD1. The junction had 9 bases not matched to a gene; V was cut back by 5 bases and J by 3 bases. Germline CDR1 is MNHEY and CDR2 is SVGAGI. The CDR3 extends over 15 amino acids. Here the CDR3 reads CASSVTGTAHYGYTF. The CDR3 region has the DNA TGTGCCAGCAGTGTAACCGGGACAGCCCACTATGGCTACACCTTC.

This clonotype was detected only a few times. This clone may be a read error of a much larger clone one base away. CDR3 DNA: TGTGCCGGCAGACCCGACAGGGGCTATGGCTACACCTTC. This codes for CAGRPDRGYGYTF. V and J are TRBV7-9 and TRBJ1-2; 8 nucleotides align to TRBD1. Germline CDR1 is SEHNR and CDR2 is FQNEAQ (reference sequence). This CDR3 is built from 13 residues.

This clonotype occurred many times. The rearrangement joins TRBV7-2 to TRBJ1-6, with TRBD1 matching over 9 bases. The CDR3 runs to 16 residues. Germline loops: CDR1 SGHTA, CDR2 FQGNSA. Unmatched junction bases numbered 3, after V lost 6 bases and J lost 0 bases. The CDR3 reads CASRTTGGSYNSPLHF. DNA for the CDR3: TGTGCCAGCAGAACGACAGGGGGCTCCTATAATTCACCCCTCCACTTT.

This clonotype was seen ten or more times. The V gene is TRBV2, the J gene TRBJ1-1; D not certain. Trimming shortened V by 3 bases and J by 9 bases, and 11 bases separated the two germline ends. This CDR3 contains 12 residues. CDR1 and CDR2 (germline): SNHLY, FYNNEI. CDR3 residues: CASSDGLGKAFF. The CDR3 nucleotides are TGTGCCAGCAGTGATGGCCTCGGAAAAGCTTTCTTT.

This clonotype showed up many times. The rearrangement uses TRBV4-2 and TRBJ1-2, with D possibly being TRBD1 (5 bases). CDR3 length equals 14 residues. Germline V CDR1 and CDR2: LGHNA, YNFKEQ. With 0 bases removed from V and 8 bases from J, the gap between germline ends came to 13 bases. The CDR3 nucleotides are TGTGCCAGCAGCCAAGATAGCGGGGGGTACGGCTACACCTTC. It specifies CASSQDSGGYGYTF.

The V and J genes are TRBV27 and TRBJ2-4; TRBD1 is a possible D gene (6 bases). V was cut by 5 bases and J by 0 bases, with 14 bases left in between. This CDR3 has 16 amino acids. Germline CDR1 and CDR2: MNHEY and SMNVEV (reference sequence). The CDR3 sequence: CASSPFLQGAKNIQYF. The CDR3 DNA follows: TGTGCCAGCAGTCCCTTCTTACAGGGAGCCAAAAACATTCAGTACTTC.

At least ten counts were recorded for this clonotype. The chain carries TRBV29-1 and TRBJ2-5; unclear D gene. CDR1 is SQVTM and CDR2 is ANQGSEA in the germline V gene. This CDR3 spans 13 amino acids. Trimming removed 8 bases at V and 4 bases at J, with 17 bases between. The CDR3 nucleotides are TGCAGCTCCCAAAGTAGGCTAGTAGAGACCCAGTACTTC. Its translation is CSSQSRLVETQYF.

As to this clonotype: This clone may be a read error of a much larger clone one base away. The rearrangement uses TRBV3-1 and TRBJ2-3; D is possibly TRBD2 (6 bases). Germline CDR1 LGHDT, CDR2 YNNKEL (reference sequence). This CDR3 region has 17 residues. Deletions cut 8 bases from V and 1 base from J, with 22 bases between. CDR3 region: CASGPQAGTSGTDTQYF. In DNA form, the CDR3 reads TGTGCCAGCGGCCCGCAGGCTGGGACTTCGGGCACAGATACGCAGTATTTT.